This passage covers 3 T cell receptor beta chains from one sample sequenced in a study of blood T cell repertoires in COVID-19. The table came from immunoSEQ multiplex PCR; TCRdb's copy has only in-frame clones and leaves some out. The table includes 250,000 to 350,000 clones, roughly 87% detected once. Sequencing was carried out using PBMCs or T cells enriched from blood (not recorded which). Receptors were obtained from a woman younger than 45 who had recovered from COVID-19.

This clone is a singleton in its sample. CDR3 sequence: CASSQSVSTEAFF. The CDR3, as DNA: TGCGCCAGCAGTCAATCGGTCAGCACTGAAGCTTTCTTT. This chain joins TRBV23-1 and TRBJ1-1; D remains ambiguous. TRBV23-1 is an ORF for which the function is uncertain. Trimming removed 0 bases from V and 4 bases from J, with 6 bases in between. This CDR3 is 13 amino acids long.

The rearrangement links TRBV5-8 to TRBJ1-5; D call uncertain. Between the trimmed V and J ends, which lost 3 bases and 6 bases, there was a span of 22 bases. CDR1 is SGHTS, CDR2 YDEGEE, per germline. This CDR3 spans 17 amino acids. The CDR3 bases are TGTGCCAGCAGCTCAAATGGGCGGGCAGGTCGGGTTCAGCCCCAGCATTTT. Translation gives CASSSNGRAGRVQPQHF.

The chain couples TRBV9 to TRBJ1-2, with D unclear. The V and J ends lost 5 bases and 4 bases respectively, with 12 bases between them. The CDR3 loop spans 13 amino acids. Germline values: CDR1 SGDLS, CDR2 YYNGEE. CDR3 region: CASSAGVGYGYTF. The CDR3 nucleotides are TGTGCCAGCAGTGCGGGCGTCGGCTATGGCTACACCTTC.